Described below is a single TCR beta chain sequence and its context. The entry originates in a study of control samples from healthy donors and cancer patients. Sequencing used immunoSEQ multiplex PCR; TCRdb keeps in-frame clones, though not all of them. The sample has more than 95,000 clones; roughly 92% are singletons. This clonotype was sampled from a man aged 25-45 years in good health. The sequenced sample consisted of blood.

The chain's CDR3 is CSLRGDFEAFF. CDR3 in DNA: TGCAGCCTAAGGGGGGACTTTGAAGCTTTCTTT. The rearrangement links TRBV29-1 to TRBJ1-1; a possible D gene is TRBD1 (6 bases). CDR1 and CDR2 (germline): SQVTM, ANQGSEA. The CDR3 runs 11 residues. The V end was cut by 8 bases, the J end by 7 bases, with 14 bases between.